Below are 9 T cell receptor beta chains sequenced from a single sample in a study of shared clonotypes between healthy human individuals. Using immunoSEQ multiplex PCR, the repertoire was profiled, and TCRdb retains in-frame clones only, with some absent. The sample shows over a million clones, roughly 97% of them seen only once. Sequencing was carried out using naive CD4+ T cells sorted from blood. This sample's subset: CD45RA+ positively selected. These receptor sequences come from a man aged 25-45 years in good health.

The V gene is TRBV28, the J gene TRBJ2-7; a possible D gene is TRBD1 (6 bases). Germline V gene lookup returns CDR1 MDHEN and CDR2 SYDVKM. Trimming stripped 3 bases from V and 6 bases from J, with 15 bases between. This CDR3 is built from 14 residues. The CDR3 protein is CASSFVRGPSEQYF. As DNA, the CDR3 is TGTGCCAGCAGTTTTGTCAGGGGCCCGTCCGAGCAGTACTTC.

CDR3 amino acids: CASSLGLDLYEQYF. The CDR3 DNA is TGTGCCAGCAGCTTAGGTCTGGACCTCTACGAGCAGTACTTC. The chain employs TRBV11-2 and TRBJ2-7; D unclear. Germline V gives CDR1 SGHAT, CDR2 FQNNGV. The CDR3 consists of 14 residues. Trimming removed 1 base from V and 3 bases from J, with 10 bases in between.

This clone showed up just a few times. The CDR3 DNA reads TGTGCCAGCAGCGCAACACCGGGACAGGGCAATCAGCCCCAGCATTTT. Translated: CASSATPGQGNQPQHF. The chain combines TRBV11-2 with TRBJ1-5; 8 nucleotides align to TRBD1. The trim removed 5 bases at V and 2 bases at J, leaving 8 bases unmatched. This CDR3 spans 16 amino acids. CDR1 and CDR2 (germline): SGHAT, FQNNGV.

The chain is built from TRBV18 and TRBJ2-7; a possible D gene is TRBD1 (6 bases). Germline assignment: CDR1 KGHSH and CDR2 LQKENI. With 1 base removed from V and 3 bases from J, the gap between germline ends came to 13 bases. The CDR3 loop spans 15 amino acids. The CDR3 DNA is TGTGCCAGCTCACCACTTACTCAGGGGAACTACGAGCAGTACTTC. It is translated as CASSPLTQGNYEQYF.

This chain links TRBV5-1 with TRBJ2-7; TRBD2 agrees at 11 bases. The V segment lost 5 bases and the J segment 5 bases; nucleotides outside the gene matches: 6. There are 14 residues in the CDR3. In germline, CDR1 is SGHRS, CDR2 YFSETQ. The CDR3: CASRTSGRGHEQYF. For the CDR3, the DNA is TGCGCCAGCAGAACTAGCGGGAGAGGCCACGAGCAGTACTTC.

The CDR3 nucleotides are TGCAGCGTTGCCCCCCGACTATACCCTACGCAGTATTTT. It specifies CSVAPRLYPTQYF. This chain connects TRBV29-1 to TRBJ2-3, with D tentatively TRBD2 (5 bases). Germline lookup yields CDR1 SQVTM and CDR2 ANQGSEA. Trimming removed 4 bases at V and 8 bases at J, with 16 bases between. The CDR3 runs 13 residues.

The chain recombines TRBV11-3 with TRBJ1-6; 9 positions agree with TRBD1. The CDR3 spans 15 residues. Germline loops: CDR1 SGHNT, CDR2 YENEEA. V lost 2 bases and J lost 6; bases outside the gene matches: 2. The CDR3 DNA follows: TGTGCCAGCAGCTTACTACAGGGGGCTAATTCACCCCTCCACTTT. Its translation: CASSLLQGANSPLHF.

CDR3 bases: TGTGCCAGCAGTAAGTTAAGGACAGGGGAGCTGTTTTTT. This sequence encodes CASSKLRTGELFF. The V call is TRBV2, the J call TRBJ2-2, with D possibly being TRBD1 (5 bases). Germline V gene data show CDR1 as SNHLY and CDR2 as FYNNEI. The CDR3 loop spans 13 amino acids. Trimming removed 5 bases from V and 8 bases from J, with 12 bases in between.

This rearrangement joins TRBV6-1 to TRBJ1-5, with a weak D call TRBD1 (6 bases). The germline V and J ends were trimmed by 2 bases and 2 bases, with 10 bases remaining between them. CDR1 MNHNS and CDR2 SASEGT come from the germline V gene. The length of the CDR3 is 15 residues. CDR3 sequence reads: CASSEKRGGNQPQHF. The DNA of the CDR3 is TGTGCCAGCAGTGAAAAGAGGGGGGGCAATCAGCCCCAGCATTTT.